Sequencing of this T cell receptor (beta chain) was carried out in a study of blood T cell repertoires in COVID-19. Study details: There were acute and convalescent COVID-19 samples, and they came from the United States, Italy and Spain. T cells, B-cell-depleted T cells, or PBMCs supplied cDNA or gDNA.

The germline gives CDR1 MGHRA, CDR2 YSYEKL. Trimming stripped 0 bases from V and 3 bases from J, with 12 bases between. The CDR3 is 16 amino acids. Methods used by the authors: Amplification with reference gene primers provided the estimates of nucleated cell counts. Assay used: immunoSEQ multiplex PCR; TCRdb lists only in-frame clones, some missing. V and J calls and clone size follow that table, whereas D and trimming were derived from the DNA. The sample comprises fewer than 350,000 clones, around 86% of which are singletons, and approximately 9% rests with the top ten. J is TRBJ1-3 and V is TRBV4-1; D is possibly TRBD1 (6 bases). The source is a man between 35 and 55 years old with active or convalescent COVID-19. The sequenced sample consisted of peripheral blood. The CDR3 bases are TGCGCCAGCAGCCAAGATAACAAGGGGGTTGGAAACACCATATATTTT. It encodes CASSQDNKGVGNTIYF.